These 28 T cell receptor beta chains originate from one sample sequenced in a study of shared clonotypes between healthy human individuals. Terminally differentiated effector memory CD45RA+ cells were left out of the naive CD8 fraction, which was CD45RO-negative and positively selected for CCR7. The data were produced by immunoSEQ multiplex PCR, yet TCRdb's version contains in-frame clones alone and is incomplete. The table includes more than 2 million clones, 93% detected once. Sequenced sample: naive CD8+ T cells from PBMCs. Every receptor here comes from a man in his late teens or twenties in good health. Some clones in this sample may be carry-over from other donors' samples.

This clone was observed once. The gene calls are TRBV6-4 and TRBJ2-1, with D tentatively TRBD1 (6 bases). CDR1 is MRHNA and CDR2 is SNTAGT in the germline V gene. This CDR3 is 15 amino acids long. Trimming removed 3 bases at V and 6 bases at J, with 15 bases between. CDR3 in amino acids: CASSDGRGVGNEQFF. The CDR3, as DNA: TGTGCCAGCAGTGATGGCAGGGGAGTGGGCAATGAGCAGTTCTTC.

This clone has a single count. This chain joins TRBV7-2 and TRBJ2-7; the D is unclear. The germline V gene has CDR1 SGHTA and CDR2 FQGNSA. With 1 base removed from V and 5 bases from J, the gap between germline ends came to 12 bases. The CDR3 extends over 14 amino acids. CDR3 sequence: CASSLERVPHEQYF. Written as DNA, the CDR3 is TGTGCCAGCAGCTTAGAACGCGTCCCCCACGAGCAGTACTTC.

The chain carries TRBV4-1 and TRBJ2-7, with unresolved D. V lost 1 base and J lost 0, with 7 bases in between. Germline V lookup: CDR1 MGHRA, CDR2 YSYEKL. This CDR3 has 14 amino acids. CDR3 nucleotides: TGCGCCAGCAGCCAAGTCCACAACTCCTACGAGCAGTACTTC. Translation: CASSQVHNSYEQYF.

The CDR3 DNA is TGTGCCACCAGCAGAACCCCCAGGGCGGCTGAAGGCACAGATACGCAGTATTTT. This sequence encodes CATSRTPRAAEGTDTQYF. The chain has TRBV15 and TRBJ2-3; D possibly corresponds to TRBD1 (5 bases). This CDR3 comprises 18 residues. From germline, CDR1 is LNHNV and CDR2 YYDKDF (reference sequence). V was trimmed by 2 bases and J by 1 base, leaving 19 bases between them.

The V and J genes are TRBV15 and TRBJ1-5, with D possibly being TRBD1 (6 bases). The CDR3 extends over 15 amino acids. Germline V gene sequence: CDR1 LNHNV, CDR2 YYDKDF (reference sequence). V was clipped by 0 bases and J by 8 bases, with 14 bases between them. CDR3 DNA: TGTGCCACCAGCAGAGATGGCCGAGGGGGTGAGCCCCAGCATTTT. It codes for CATSRDGRGGEPQHF.

The gene calls are TRBV5-1 and TRBJ2-2; 8 bases line up with TRBD1. V shed 5 bases and J 3 bases; nucleotides not matched to a gene: 6. The CDR3 covers 15 residues. Germline values: CDR1 SGHRS, CDR2 YFSETQ. CDR3: CASRGMTGDTGELFF. In nucleotides, the CDR3 is TGCGCCAGCAGAGGAATGACAGGGGACACCGGGGAGCTGTTTTTT.

This sequence joins TRBV27 and TRBJ2-1, with TRBD2 matching over 7 bases. Per germline, CDR1 MNHEY and CDR2 SMNVEV (reference sequence). The V and J ends lost 6 bases and 3 bases, in that order; junction bases with no gene match: 8. The CDR3 is 15 residues long. The CDR3 region has the DNA TGTGCCAGCAGGCGAGCGGGATCCCTCTACAATGAGCAGTTCTTC. Translating gives CASRRAGSLYNEQFF.

The CDR3 nucleotides are TGTGCCAGCGGCGGACAGGGGCCGCTCCTCGAGCAGTACTTC. Translation: CASGGQGPLLEQYF. This rearrangement joins TRBV2 to TRBJ2-7; 9 bases align to TRBD1. The germline gives CDR1 SNHLY, CDR2 FYNNEI. This CDR3 comprises 14 residues. Trimming removed 8 bases from V and 6 bases from J; junction bases left unmatched: 11.

The chain has TRBV5-4 and TRBJ2-2; 7 nucleotides align to TRBD2. The V and J ends lost 1 base and 2 bases, in that order; junction bases with no gene match: 8. CDR1 and CDR2 (germline): SGHNT, YYREEE (reference sequence). CDR3 length: 17 residues. The CDR3 is CASSLYGLAANTGELFF. CDR3 DNA sequence: TGTGCCAGCAGCTTGTATGGGCTAGCGGCAAACACCGGGGAGCTGTTTTTT.

The chain couples TRBV4-3 to TRBJ1-2; possible D gene TRBD1, 5 bases. CDR3 length: 13 residues. The V gene lost 4 bases and the J gene lost 6 bases, with 12 bases spanning the gap. Germline lookup yields CDR1 LGHNA and CDR2 YSLEER. CDR3 loop: CASSRWGVDGYTF. CDR3 DNA: TGCGCCAGCAGCCGATGGGGGGTAGATGGCTACACCTTC.

In regard to this clone: Other nucleotide sequences in the sample specify the same CDR3. The chain has TRBV6-6 and TRBJ1-1; perhaps TRBD1 as D (6 bases). Trimming removed 6 bases from V and 0 bases from J, with 11 bases in between. Germline CDR1 is MNHNY and CDR2 is SVGAGI (reference sequence). The CDR3 spans 14 residues. The CDR3 protein is CASRQGPMNTEAFF. Written as DNA, the CDR3 is TGTGCCAGCAGACAGGGACCGATGAACACTGAAGCTTTCTTT.

This clone has more than one count but fewer than ten. CDR3 sequence (DNA): TGTGCCAGCAGCTTGGACAGGGGGTATGAGCAGTTCTTC. Its translation: CASSLDRGYEQFF. The chain links TRBV11-2 to TRBJ2-1; 10 bases line up with TRBD1. V dropped 3 bases and J dropped 8; count of bases not matched to a gene: 1. Germline lookup yields CDR1 SGHAT and CDR2 FQNNGV. The CDR3 has 13 amino acids.

V is TRBV6-5 and J is TRBJ1-1; D is perhaps TRBD1 (5 bases). The V gene lost 6 bases and the J gene lost 4 bases, with 18 bases spanning the gap. The germline V gene encodes CDR1 MNHEY and CDR2 SVGAGI. This CDR3 has 15 amino acids. CDR3 sequence: CASSRPRSGGTEAFF. The CDR3, as DNA: TGTGCCAGCAGCCGCCCTCGCTCCGGGGGCACTGAAGCTTTCTTT.

The rearrangement links TRBV13 to TRBJ1-3; no reliable D call. The germline CDR1 and CDR2 sequences are PRHDT and FYEKMQ (reference sequence). CDR3 length: 13 amino acids. The ends were cut back, 5 bases at V and 4 bases at J, with 9 bases in the middle. The CDR3 protein is CASSAEGGNTIYF. The DNA of the CDR3 is TGTGCCAGCAGCGCTGAAGGGGGAAACACCATATATTTT.

The V call is TRBV28, the J call TRBJ2-1; possibly TRBD2 for D (6 bases). V was trimmed by 2 bases and J by 0 bases, leaving 14 bases between them. In germline, CDR1 is MDHEN, CDR2 SYDVKM. The CDR3 runs to 17 residues. In DNA form, the CDR3 reads TGTGCCAGCAGTTTACCGGGGACTCTTTCCTCCTACAATGAGCAGTTCTTC. Residues: CASSLPGTLSSYNEQFF.

This chain uses TRBV5-1 with TRBJ1-3, with 7 bases lining up with TRBD1. This CDR3 contains 15 residues. With V trimmed by 4 bases and J by 0 bases, 4 bases remained unmatched. CDR1 and CDR2 (germline): SGHRS, YFSETQ. The CDR3 sequence is CASSPDRDSGNTIYF. Here the CDR3 DNA reads TGCGCCAGCAGCCCTGACAGGGACTCTGGAAACACCATATATTTT.

This chain links TRBV7-3 with TRBJ2-7; D gene uncertain. Per germline, CDR1 SGHTA and CDR2 FQGTGA. The V gene lost 0 bases and the J gene lost 0 bases, with 9 bases spanning the gap. CDR3 length equals 15 residues. The DNA of the CDR3 is TGTGCCAGCAGCTTAACAGGGATCAGCTCCTACGAGCAGTACTTC. Protein product: CASSLTGISSYEQYF.

V is TRBV18 and J is TRBJ2-7, with D hard to call. The V end was cut by 3 bases, the J end by 5 bases, with 14 bases between. The length of the CDR3 is 14 residues. Germline CDR1 is KGHSH and CDR2 is LQKENI. CDR3 loop: CASSPRIPFDEQYF. The CDR3 DNA reads as TGTGCCAGCTCACCGCGGATACCTTTTGACGAGCAGTACTTC.

This chain uses TRBV7-9 with TRBJ2-1; the match to TRBD1 covers 7 bases. Per the germline V gene, CDR1 is SEHNR and CDR2 is FQNEAQ (reference sequence). The CDR3 is made up of 16 amino acids. V shed 5 bases, J shed 1 base, and the junction held 8 bases outside the gene matches. The CDR3 here is CASSAPDRVSYNEQFF. For the CDR3, the DNA is TGTGCCAGCAGCGCCCCCGACAGGGTTTCCTACAATGAGCAGTTCTTC.

The chain is built from TRBV27 and TRBJ2-6, with D perhaps TRBD2 (6 bases). Germline V gene data show CDR1 as MNHEY and CDR2 as SMNVEV (reference sequence). Trimming removed 1 base from V and 4 bases from J, with 11 bases in between. The CDR3 covers 16 residues. The CDR3 here is CASSLLGGTGANVLTF. The CDR3 nucleotides read TGTGCCAGCAGTTTATTGGGGGGTACAGGGGCCAACGTCCTGACTTTC.

The chain combines TRBV4-1 with TRBJ2-3; TRBD1 matches 7 bases. V lost 2 bases, J lost 9 bases, and 8 bases stayed unmatched. CDR3 length equals 14 residues. Germline loops: CDR1 MGHRA, CDR2 YSYEKL. The CDR3 loop reads CASSQPWDRGTQYF. The DNA for the CDR3 is TGCGCCAGCAGCCAACCCTGGGACAGAGGAACGCAGTATTTT.

A remark on this clone: Distinct nucleotide sequences in the sample also encode this CDR3. The genes are TRBV9 and TRBJ1-2, with a tentative D call TRBD1 (5 bases). The V and J ends lost 0 bases and 0 bases respectively, with 9 bases between them. CDR1 is SGDLS, CDR2 YYNGEE, per germline. The CDR3 spans 15 residues. CDR3 amino acids: CASSVGQGTNYGYTF. In DNA form, the CDR3 reads TGTGCCAGCAGCGTAGGCCAGGGAACTAACTATGGCTACACCTTC.

This sequence joins TRBV6-4 and TRBJ2-1; 10 nucleotides align to TRBD2. Germline-derived CDR1 and CDR2 are MRHNA and SNTAGT. This CDR3 has 16 amino acids. V lost 3 bases and J lost 4; bases outside the gene matches: 6. This CDR3 reads CASSESGLAVYNEQFF. CDR3 bases: TGTGCCAGCAGTGAGAGTGGACTAGCGGTTTACAATGAGCAGTTCTTC.

The J gene is TRBJ1-4, the V gene TRBV5-1, with a possible D match to TRBD1 (5 bases). The CDR3 totals 15 residues. V lost 2 bases, J lost 7 bases, and 15 bases lay in between. Germline lookup yields CDR1 SGHRS and CDR2 YFSETQ. CDR3 nucleotides: TGCGCCAGCAGCTTCGGGACCTCCGGGGGTGAAAAACTGTTTTTT. It yields the protein CASSFGTSGGEKLFF.

This sequence joins TRBV18 and TRBJ1-1; D is unclear. Trimming pared 2 bases from V and 0 bases from J, leaving 7 bases between. The CDR3 extends over 14 amino acids. Germline CDR1 reads KGHSH; CDR2 reads LQKENI. This CDR3 reads CASSPGPMNTEAFF. The DNA of the CDR3 is TGTGCCAGCTCACCAGGACCCATGAACACTGAAGCTTTCTTT.

The CDR3 nucleotides read TGTGCCAGCAGTCCCCGGGTCTTAATGAACACTGAAGCTTTCTTT. Its protein product is CASSPRVLMNTEAFF. The V and J genes are TRBV28 and TRBJ1-1; D ambiguous. Germline values: CDR1 MDHEN, CDR2 SYDVKM. This CDR3 is 15 amino acids long. The V end lost 5 bases, the J end lost 0 bases, and 13 bases lay between the germline ends.

The rearrangement links TRBV27 to TRBJ1-1; 7 positions match TRBD1. The CDR3 extends over 15 amino acids. V shed 5 bases, J shed 2 bases, and the junction held 8 bases outside the gene matches. CDR1 MNHEY and CDR2 SMNVEV come from the germline V gene (reference sequence). CDR3 residues: CASSAYGTANTEAFF. Written as DNA, the CDR3 is TGTGCCAGCAGTGCCTACGGGACAGCCAACACTGAAGCTTTCTTT.

This chain links TRBV30 with TRBJ2-7; D may be TRBD2 (6 bases). The CDR3 covers 12 residues. Germline-derived CDR1 and CDR2 are GTSNPN and SVGIG (reference sequence). Trimming took off 0 bases at V and 6 bases at J, with 9 bases between the two ends. As DNA, the CDR3 is TGTGCCTGGAGTGTTCTAGCGAGCGAGCAGTACTTC. Amino acids: CAWSVLASEQYF.